These 11 T cell receptor beta chains were all obtained from the same sample, sequenced in a study of shared clonotypes between healthy human individuals. TCRdb's table, derived via immunoSEQ multiplex PCR, lists solely in-frame clones and lacks some. The data show roughly 2,300,000 clones, roughly 90% seen once. Sequencing used naive CD4+ T cells from PBMCs. Subset meaning: CD45RA+ positively selected. These receptors all come from a man younger than 30 in good health. Some clones in this sample may be carry-over from other donors' samples.

The chain joins TRBV21-1 to TRBJ1-4. TRBV21-1 is a documented pseudogene. CDR3 length: 21 residues. For the CDR3, the DNA is TGTGCCAGCAGCAAAGGTCTGCGTCGGGACATAGTATTCTTCTGGGGAGGAAAACTGTTTTTT. As protein: CASSKGLRRDIVFFWGGKLFF.

The J gene is TRBJ1-3, the V gene TRBV11-3, with D possibly TRBD1 on 6 matching bases. The end of the DNA aligns better with TRBJ2-2, so the J call may be wrong. CDR3 size: 18 residues. Germline lookup yields CDR1 SGHNT and CDR2 YENEEA. This CDR3 reads CASSDSRNRVPGPGELFF. In DNA form, the CDR3 reads TGTGCCAGCAGCGATTCCCGGAACAGGGTACCTGGTCCCGGGGAGCTGTTTTTT.

The V call is TRBV7-9, the J call TRBJ1-3; TRBD1 matches 9 bases. This CDR3 spans 15 amino acids. Trimming took 4 bases from V and 5 from J; bases not matched to a gene: 6. Germline lookup yields CDR1 SEHNR and CDR2 FQNEAQ (reference sequence). The chain's CDR3 is CASSSRDRARNTIYF. In DNA form, the CDR3 reads TGTGCCAGCAGCTCTCGGGACAGGGCGAGAAACACCATATATTTT.

The DNA for the CDR3 is TGTGCCAGCAGCAAAGATGGGGGGACAGGGGAGAACACTGAAGCTTTCTTT. Protein sequence: CASSKDGGTGENTEAFF. The V call is TRBV21-1, the J call TRBJ1-1; TRBD1 is the table's D call, not checked against the DNA. TRBV21-1 represents a pseudogene. The CDR3 has 17 amino acids.

V is TRBV30 and J is TRBJ2-1, with 9 positions matching TRBD2. The germline CDR1 and CDR2 sequences are GTSNPN and SVGIG (reference sequence). V trimming: 5 bases; J trimming: 5 bases; junction bases outside the gene matches: 19. The CDR3 runs to 18 residues. CDR3 DNA: TGTGCCTGGTACCGCTGGTCGGAGCGGGAGGCCACACACAATGAGCAGTTCTTC. Protein sequence: CAWYRWSEREATHNEQFF. Full variable domain (missing parts from reference TRBV30 and TRBJ2-1): SQTIHQWPATLVQPVGSPLSLECTVEGTSNPNLYWYRQAAGRGLQLLFYSVGIGQISSEVPQNLSASRPQDRQFILSSKKLLLSDSGFYLCAWYRWSEREATHNEQFFGPGTRLTVL.

The chain recombines TRBV5-1 with TRBJ2-1, with 8 bases that match TRBD2. The germline gives CDR1 SGHRS, CDR2 YFSETQ. The CDR3 contains 15 residues. V shed 4 bases, J shed 5 bases, and the junction held 8 bases outside the gene matches. DNA for the CDR3: TGCGCCAGCAGCCTAGCGGGTCGGGGCGACAATGAGCAGTTCTTC. As protein: CASSLAGRGDNEQFF.

This chain uses TRBV19 with TRBJ1-1; 7 bases align to TRBD1. V was clipped by 4 bases and J by 5 bases; unmatched bases: 10. CDR1 and CDR2 (germline): LNHDA, SQIVND (reference sequence). This CDR3 region has 15 residues. The CDR3 here is CASSRLTGKRTEAFF. Written as DNA, the CDR3 is TGTGCCAGTAGTAGACTGACAGGGAAGCGTACTGAAGCTTTCTTT.

The CDR3 nucleotides are TGTGCCAGCAGCGCGGGACAGGGTCTCTTCTCTGGGGCCAACGTCCTGACTTTC. It specifies CASSAGQGLFSGANVLTF. The chain has TRBV7-8 and TRBJ2-6; 9 bases align to TRBD1. CDR1 and CDR2 from the germline V gene are SGHVS and FQNEAQ. This CDR3 is built from 18 residues. Trimming removed 5 bases from V and 0 bases from J; junction bases left unmatched: 8. Full variable domain (remainder filled in from reference TRBV7-8 and TRBJ2-6): GAGVSQSPRYKVAKRGQDVALRCDPISGHVSLFWYQQALGQGPEFLTYFQNEAQLDKSGLPSDRFFAERPEGSVSTLKIQRTQQEDSAVYLCASSAGQGLFSGANVLTFGAGSRLTVL.

This chain uses TRBV5-1 with TRBJ2-3; D remains unclear. Trimming removed 4 bases at V and 6 bases at J, with 9 bases between. The CDR3 length is 12 residues. Per germline, CDR1 SGHRS and CDR2 YFSETQ. The CDR3 sequence is CASSILADTQYF. The CDR3 nucleotides are TGCGCCAGCAGCATACTCGCGGATACGCAGTATTTT.

V and J are TRBV28 and TRBJ1-5; D gene ambiguous. With 4 bases removed from V and 0 bases from J, the gap between germline ends came to 13 bases. The length of the CDR3 is 16 residues. Germline assignment: CDR1 MDHEN and CDR2 SYDVKM. The CDR3 bases are TGTGCCAGCAGTTCGCCCCGGGATTTTAGCAATCAGCCCCAGCATTTT. Translating it yields CASSSPRDFSNQPQHF.

V is TRBV6-1 and J is TRBJ1-5; 7 bases fit TRBD1. After removal of 2 bases from V and 4 bases from J, the junction contained 2 bases not matched to a gene. There are 14 residues in the CDR3. Per germline, CDR1 MNHNS and CDR2 SASEGT. CDR3 sequence reads: CASSERDRNQPQHF. The CDR3, as DNA: TGTGCCAGCAGTGAACGGGACAGAAATCAGCCCCAGCATTTT.